One and the same sample provided the 31 T cell receptor beta chains below, sequenced in a study of cytomegalovirus exposure and HLA in healthy donors. Vbeta (60) and Jbeta (13) primers were used in the PCR. The table came from immunoSEQ multiplex PCR; TCRdb's copy has only in-frame clones and leaves some out. In the table there are approximately 190,000 clones, over 65% of which are singletons. Material: PBMCs. These receptors all come from a man aged 40-50 years in good health and CMV-seropositive.

The J gene is TRBJ2-1, the V gene TRBV5-6; 8 bases agree with TRBD1. Germline CDR1 reads SGHDT; CDR2 reads YYEEEE. V shed 6 bases, J shed 3 bases, and the junction held 8 bases outside the gene matches. CDR3 length equals 15 residues. In DNA, the CDR3 is TGTGCCAGCACCGTAGGGGGACAGGACTACAATGAGCAGTTCTTC. Its translation: CASTVGGQDYNEQFF.

This clone occurred once. This chain joins TRBV6-1 and TRBJ1-1, with 7 positions matching TRBD1. V lost 6 bases to trimming and J lost 3 bases; unmatched junction nucleotides: 4. The CDR3 covers 13 residues. The V gene's germline CDR1 is MNHNS and CDR2 SASEGT. Here the CDR3 reads CASRATGDTEAFF. The CDR3 region has the DNA TGTGCCAGCAGAGCAACAGGGGACACTGAAGCTTTCTTT.

The chain employs TRBV15 and TRBJ2-7; TRBD2 might be the D (6 bases). CDR3 length: 15 residues. Germline loops: CDR1 LNHNV, CDR2 YYDKDF (reference sequence). Trimming shortened V by 0 bases and J by 7 bases, and 16 bases separated the two germline ends. The CDR3 coding sequence is TGTGCCACCAGCAGAGATCGGGACTTAAGTGTAGAGCAGTACTTC. Amino acids: CATSRDRDLSVEQYF.

With respect to this clone: One end of the junction is discordant with germline, which a read error may explain. V usage is TRBV7-9 and J usage is TRBJ1-6, with a possible D match to TRBD1 (6 bases). Looked up from germline, CDR1 is SEHNR and CDR2 is FQNEAQ (reference sequence). This CDR3 spans 15 amino acids. CDR3 sequence reads: CSSSAKQGESAPLHF. The CDR3 bases are TGTTCCAGCAGCGCTAAACAGGGCGAGTCGGCACCCCTCCACTTT.

The DNA for the CDR3 is TGTGCCAGCAGCTTGGTTACTCAATTAGAGGGAGAGACCCAGTACTTC. This codes for CASSLVTQLEGETQYF. The chain joins TRBV5-4 to TRBJ2-5; D is possibly TRBD2 (5 bases). The CDR3 contains 16 residues. Looked up from germline, CDR1 is SGHNT and CDR2 is YYREEE (reference sequence). Deletions cut 0 bases from V and 4 bases from J, with 16 bases between.

This clone has a single count. The CDR3 protein is CAWSAGVYGYTF. In nucleotides, the CDR3 is TGTGCCTGGAGTGCCGGAGTCTATGGCTACACCTTC. The gene calls are TRBV30 and TRBJ1-2; D uncertain. There are 12 residues in the CDR3. Germline CDR1 is GTSNPN and CDR2 is SVGIG (reference sequence). V lost 1 base and J lost 4, with 7 bases in between. The full variable domain, rest sourced from reference TRBV30 and TRBJ1-2, is SQTIHQWPATLVQPVGSPLSLECTVEGTSNPNLYWYRQAAGRGLQLLFYSVGIGQISSEVPQNLSASRPQDRQFILSSKKLLLSDSGFYLCAWSAGVYGYTFGSGTRLTVV.

In nucleotides, the CDR3 is TGTGCCAGCAGCGACGCTAGCGGGAGGGCCCGGTTCAATGAGCAGTTCTTC. Its translation is CASSDASGRARFNEQFF. The chain recombines TRBV12-1 with TRBJ2-1; the table's D call TRBD2 went unverified against the DNA. TRBV12-1 is described as a pseudogene. CDR3 length: 17 residues.

The chain links TRBV27 to TRBJ2-1; TRBD2 matches 7 bases. V was pared by 2 bases and J by 4 bases, with 2 bases of the junction left unmatched. CDR3 length: 14 amino acids. Germline V lookup: CDR1 MNHEY, CDR2 SMNVEV (reference sequence). The CDR3 DNA is TGTGCCAGCAGTTTAGCGGGGGATTACAATGAGCAGTTCTTC. Amino acid sequence: CASSLAGDYNEQFF.

The rearrangement joins TRBV7-9 to TRBJ2-3, with 11 bases aligning to TRBD2. J lost 2 bases, V lost 6 bases, and 7 bases had no gene match. The V gene's germline CDR1 is SEHNR and CDR2 FQNEAQ (reference sequence). This CDR3 region has 16 residues. The CDR3 is CASRQRTSGPTDTQYF. CDR3 DNA sequence: TGTGCCAGCAGACAACGGACTAGCGGGCCCACAGATACGCAGTATTTT.

This chain joins TRBV7-8 and TRBJ2-5, with no clear D. CDR1 SGHVS and CDR2 FQNEAQ come from the germline V gene. The CDR3 has 15 amino acids. V was shortened by 1 base and J by 5 bases, with 14 bases between the two germline ends. CDR3 sequence (DNA): TGTGCCAGCAGCTTAGAAACACCGATCGTTGAGACCCAGTACTTC. This codes for CASSLETPIVETQYF.

The rearrangement links TRBV7-6 to TRBJ2-7; 11 bases are a match to TRBD2. The CDR3 runs 16 residues. The trim removed 5 bases at V and 1 base at J, leaving 7 bases unmatched. Germline lookup yields CDR1 SGHVS and CDR2 FNYEAQ. CDR3 in amino acids: CASSQGASGRSYEQYF. The CDR3 region has the DNA TGTGCCAGCAGCCAAGGGGCTAGCGGGAGGTCCTACGAGCAGTACTTC.

The chain has TRBV6-5 and TRBJ2-2, with TRBD2 identical over 10 bases. Germline loops: CDR1 MNHEY, CDR2 SVGAGI. V shed 4 bases and J 3 bases; nucleotides not matched to a gene: 2. The CDR3 covers 15 residues. The CDR3 DNA follows: TGTGCCAGCAGTTTCCTAGCGGGGGACACCGGGGAGCTGTTTTTT. It is translated as CASSFLAGDTGELFF.

On this clone: The germline gene is not matched at one end of the junction; a read error may be the cause. The genes are TRBV19 and TRBJ1-3, with D unclear. This CDR3 region has 16 residues. Germline assignment: CDR1 LNHDA and CDR2 SQIVND (reference sequence). Here the CDR3 reads CASSLERLRSGNTIYF. For the CDR3, the DNA is TGTGCCAGTAGTCTAGAGAGGCTTCGCTCTGGAAACACCATATATTTT.

This clone was picked up one time. At the DNA level, this CDR3 is encoded by other sequences in the same sample as well. The J gene is TRBJ2-3, the V gene TRBV11-3, with 7 bases aligning to TRBD2. V lost 2 bases, J lost 1 base, and 0 bases stayed unmatched. The CDR3 extends over 14 amino acids. Germline assignment: CDR1 SGHNT and CDR2 YENEEA. CDR3 sequence (DNA): TGTGCCAGCAGCTTAAGCGGGGGCACAGATACGCAGTATTTT. It specifies CASSLSGGTDTQYF.

This clone has only a few counts. The chain couples TRBV6-6 to TRBJ1-1; 8 nucleotides match TRBD1. With V trimmed by 2 bases and J by 2 bases, 4 bases remained unmatched. This CDR3 has 15 residues. The germline gives CDR1 MNHNY, CDR2 SVGAGI (reference sequence). In nucleotides, the CDR3 is TGTGCCAGCAGTTACCCCAGGGGGCTTAACACTGAAGCTTTCTTT. It specifies CASSYPRGLNTEAFF.

The rearrangement links TRBV11-2 to TRBJ2-7; tentative D call: TRBD1 (6 bases). Germline V gene lookup returns CDR1 SGHAT and CDR2 FQNNGV. This CDR3 has 14 residues. The V and J ends lost 2 bases and 5 bases respectively, with 13 bases between them. In DNA form, the CDR3 reads TGTGCCAGCAGCTTACCACGAAGGACAGACGAGCAGTACTTC. This encodes CASSLPRRTDEQYF.

This clone was observed a few times. The chain carries TRBV2 and TRBJ2-3, with TRBD2 matching over 10 bases. Germline CDR1 and CDR2: SNHLY and FYNNEI. This CDR3 contains 11 residues. V shed 6 bases, J shed 14 bases, and the junction held 5 bases outside the gene matches. CDR3 in amino acids: CASRGTSVGYF. CDR3 DNA: TGTGCCAGCAGAGGGACTAGCGTTGGGTATTTT.

This clone has only one observation. V gene TRBV30 combines with J gene TRBJ2-1; 8 bases align to TRBD2. This CDR3 has 13 residues. The germline V gene encodes CDR1 GTSNPN and CDR2 SVGIG (reference sequence). The trim removed 4 bases at V and 8 bases at J, leaving 7 bases unmatched. CDR3 nucleotide sequence: TGTGCCTGGACATTAGCGGGACGGGATGAGCAGTTCTTC. It is translated as CAWTLAGRDEQFF. The complete variable domain, with remaining parts taken from reference TRBV30 and TRBJ2-1, reads SQTIHQWPATLVQPVGSPLSLECTVEGTSNPNLYWYRQAAGRGLQLLFYSVGIGQISSEVPQNLSASRPQDRQFILSSKKLLLSDSGFYLCAWTLAGRDEQFFGPGTRLTVL.

This chain connects TRBV6-1 to TRBJ2-1, with D possibly being TRBD1 (7 bases). Trimming removed 6 bases from V and 4 bases from J, with 16 bases in between. This CDR3 region has 15 residues. Germline-derived CDR1 and CDR2 are MNHNS and SASEGT. CDR3 coding DNA: TGTGCCAGCAGGTCGCAGGGGGGCGGATACAATGAGCAGTTCTTC. Protein sequence: CASRSQGGGYNEQFF.

Concerning this clone: This sample includes further DNA sequences coding for the same CDR3. The chain combines TRBV6-5 with TRBJ1-1, with a weak D call TRBD1 (5 bases). Germline V gives CDR1 MNHEY, CDR2 SVGAGI. V gave up 3 bases and J gave up 2 bases, with 10 bases separating them. The CDR3 has 14 residues. The CDR3 loop is CASSYSQGNTEAFF. The DNA of the CDR3 is TGTGCCAGCAGTTATAGTCAGGGCAACACTGAAGCTTTCTTT.

The chain is built from TRBV7-9 and TRBJ1-3; D may be TRBD1 (6 bases). Trimming took 1 base from V and 2 from J, leaving 9 bases between them. This CDR3 has 15 amino acids. Germline values: CDR1 SEHNR, CDR2 FQNEAQ (reference sequence). The CDR3 loop is CASSLGGGPGNTIYF. The CDR3, as DNA: TGTGCCAGCAGCTTAGGGGGGGGGCCTGGAAACACCATATATTTT.

The V call is TRBV10-2, the J call TRBJ2-3, with 7 bases that match TRBD2. Germline CDR1 is WSHSY and CDR2 is SAAADI. The CDR3 covers 15 residues. V was clipped by 6 bases and J by 3 bases; unmatched bases: 9. This CDR3 is CASRAWGGSTDTQYF. The CDR3 coding sequence is TGCGCCAGCAGGGCCTGGGGCGGGAGTACAGATACGCAGTATTTT.

A remark on this clone: The sample has other DNA sequences that encode this CDR3 too. The V gene is TRBV5-4, the J gene TRBJ2-1; 9 bases are a match to TRBD2. V gave up 0 bases and J gave up 4 bases; unmatched junction bases: 2. Germline values: CDR1 SGHNT, CDR2 YYREEE (reference sequence). This CDR3 has 15 amino acids. The CDR3 nucleotides are TGTGCCAGCAGCTTGGGTAGCGGGAGTTACAATGAGCAGTTCTTC. Amino acids: CASSLGSGSYNEQFF.

The chain has TRBV6-6 and TRBJ2-5, with TRBD2 matching 11 bases. This CDR3 has 14 amino acids. From germline, CDR1 is MNHNY and CDR2 SVGAGI (reference sequence). V was pared by 8 bases and J by 5 bases, with 7 bases of the junction left unmatched. This CDR3 is CASRVAGGWETQYF. In DNA form, the CDR3 reads TGTGCCAGCCGAGTAGCGGGGGGGTGGGAGACCCAGTACTTC.

V is TRBV10-3 and J is TRBJ1-2; D remains unclear. The CDR3 extends over 13 amino acids. Germline lookup yields CDR1 ENHRY and CDR2 SYGVKD. The V end was cut by 2 bases, the J end by 4 bases, with 8 bases between. The CDR3 nucleotides read TGTGCCATCAGTGAGGGCAATCCCTATGGCTACACCTTC. Translating it yields CAISEGNPYGYTF.

This chain joins TRBV7-9 and TRBJ2-7; D remains ambiguous. V lost 5 bases to trimming and J lost 1 base, with 9 bases between them. The CDR3 sequence is 13 residues long. Germline assignment: CDR1 SEHNR and CDR2 FQNEAQ (reference sequence). The CDR3 DNA reads TGTGCCAGCAGCCCCCCCCAGTCCTACGAGCAGTACTTC. This encodes CASSPPQSYEQYF.

This clone was found many times. This chain joins TRBV19 and TRBJ1-1, with TRBD1 matching over 9 bases. V lost 3 bases and J lost 6; bases outside the gene matches: 14. Germline-derived CDR1 and CDR2 are LNHDA and SQIVND (reference sequence). The length of the CDR3 is 17 residues. This CDR3 is CASSIPGTGLIGAEAFF. The CDR3 bases are TGTGCCAGTAGTATCCCCGGGACAGGGTTAATTGGAGCTGAAGCTTTCTTT.

The chain has TRBV7-2 and TRBJ2-5; 8 bases agree with TRBD2. The CDR3 extends over 16 amino acids. Germline CDR1 reads SGHTA; CDR2 reads FQGNSA. V was clipped by 1 base and J by 4 bases; unmatched bases: 8. CDR3: CASSLVGGAGGETQYF. The CDR3, as DNA: TGTGCCAGCAGCTTAGTCGGGGGCGCGGGGGGAGAGACCCAGTACTTC.

The genes are TRBV7-8 and TRBJ1-1, with no clear D. CDR3 length: 12 amino acids. V was clipped by 4 bases and J by 8 bases, with 11 bases between them. Germline V CDR1 and CDR2: SGHVS, FQNEAQ. The CDR3 region is CASSSLAREAFF. DNA of the CDR3: TGTGCCAGCAGCTCCCTTGCCAGAGAAGCTTTCTTT.

In its sample, this clone was seen a few times. This rearrangement joins TRBV7-2 to TRBJ2-5; 10 nucleotides agree with TRBD2. In germline, CDR1 is SGHTA, CDR2 FQGNSA. CDR3 size: 16 residues. Unmatched junction bases numbered 13, after V lost 3 bases and J lost 9 bases. In nucleotides, the CDR3 is TGTGCCAGCAGCTTCCTCAGCGGGAGGGCCCTTTCGGCCCAGTACTTC. Residues: CASSFLSGRALSAQYF.

This chain links TRBV18 with TRBJ2-5; no reliable D call. Germline V gives CDR1 KGHSH, CDR2 LQKENI. The CDR3 runs to 15 residues. Trimming took off 0 bases at V and 3 bases at J, with 11 bases between the two ends. The CDR3 DNA sequence: TGTGCCAGCTCACCACCAGCACTAAATAAAGAGACCCAGTACTTC. This translates into CASSPPALNKETQYF.